This note documents a single T cell receptor beta chain sequence. The sample comes from a study of T-cell memory formation after mild COVID-19. TCRdb re-called the 5' RACE reads with MiXCR, one entry per CDR3 protein. The sample comprises under 400,000 distinct CDR3 sequences, 25% to 30% of which are singletons, and approximately 12% rests with the top ten. Germline V gene lookup returns CDR1 WSHSY and CDR2 SAAADI. V was shortened by 0 bases and J by 1 base, with 14 bases between the two germline ends. The CDR3 has 17 residues. The specimen sequenced was PBMCs or a T cell subset sorted from them (not recorded which). V is TRBV10-2 and J is TRBJ2-3, with D perhaps being TRBD1 or TRBD2 (6 bases each). The receptor was isolated from an adult woman who had mild COVID-19 (a few samples of this study predate the infection). Cell type and time point are not known. CDR3 sequence: CASSESGWGAGTDTQYF. CDR3 coding DNA: TGCGCCAGCAGTGAGTCGGGATGGGGGGCCGGCACAGATACGCAGTATTTT.